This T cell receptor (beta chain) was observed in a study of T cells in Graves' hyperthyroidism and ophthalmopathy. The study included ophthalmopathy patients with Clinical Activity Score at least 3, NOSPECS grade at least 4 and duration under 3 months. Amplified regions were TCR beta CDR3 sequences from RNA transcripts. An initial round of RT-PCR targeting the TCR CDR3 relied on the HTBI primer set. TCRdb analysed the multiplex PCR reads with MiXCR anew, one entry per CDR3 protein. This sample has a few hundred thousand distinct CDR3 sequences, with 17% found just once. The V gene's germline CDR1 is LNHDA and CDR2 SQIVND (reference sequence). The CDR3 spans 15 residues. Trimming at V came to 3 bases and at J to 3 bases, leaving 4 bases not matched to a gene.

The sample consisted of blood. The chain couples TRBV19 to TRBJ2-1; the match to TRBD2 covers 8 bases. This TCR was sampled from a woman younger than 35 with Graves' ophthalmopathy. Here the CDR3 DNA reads TGTGCCAGTAGTATCGGACTAGCTAACTACAATGAGCAGTTCTTC. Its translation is CASSIGLANYNEQFF.